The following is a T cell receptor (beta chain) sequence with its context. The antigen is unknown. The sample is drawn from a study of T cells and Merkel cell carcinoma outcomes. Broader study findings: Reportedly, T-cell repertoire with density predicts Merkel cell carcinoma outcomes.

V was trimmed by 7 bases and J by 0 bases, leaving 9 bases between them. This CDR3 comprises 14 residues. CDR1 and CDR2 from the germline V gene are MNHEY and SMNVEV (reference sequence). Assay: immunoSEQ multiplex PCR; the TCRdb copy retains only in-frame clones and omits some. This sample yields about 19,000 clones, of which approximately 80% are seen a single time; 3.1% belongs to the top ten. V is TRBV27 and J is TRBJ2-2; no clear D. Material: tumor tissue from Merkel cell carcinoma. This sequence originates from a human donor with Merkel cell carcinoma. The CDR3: CASKRPSNTGELFF. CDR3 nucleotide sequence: TGTGCCAGCAAGCGTCCCTCGAACACCGGGGAGCTGTTTTTT.